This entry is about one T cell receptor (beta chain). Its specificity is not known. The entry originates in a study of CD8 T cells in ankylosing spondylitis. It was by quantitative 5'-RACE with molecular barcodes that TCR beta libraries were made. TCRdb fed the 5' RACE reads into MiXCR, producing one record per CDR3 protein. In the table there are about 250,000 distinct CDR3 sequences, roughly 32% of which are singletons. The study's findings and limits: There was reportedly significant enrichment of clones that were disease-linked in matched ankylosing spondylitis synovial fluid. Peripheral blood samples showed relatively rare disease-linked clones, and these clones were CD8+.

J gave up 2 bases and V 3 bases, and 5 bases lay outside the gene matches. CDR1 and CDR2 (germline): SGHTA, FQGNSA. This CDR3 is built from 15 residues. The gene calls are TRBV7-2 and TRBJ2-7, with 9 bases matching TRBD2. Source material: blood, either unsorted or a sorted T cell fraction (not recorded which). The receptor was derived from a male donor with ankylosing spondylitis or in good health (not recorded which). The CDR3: CASSFTLAGAYEQYF. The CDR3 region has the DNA TGTGCCAGCAGCTTCACACTAGCGGGTGCCTACGAGCAGTACTTC.